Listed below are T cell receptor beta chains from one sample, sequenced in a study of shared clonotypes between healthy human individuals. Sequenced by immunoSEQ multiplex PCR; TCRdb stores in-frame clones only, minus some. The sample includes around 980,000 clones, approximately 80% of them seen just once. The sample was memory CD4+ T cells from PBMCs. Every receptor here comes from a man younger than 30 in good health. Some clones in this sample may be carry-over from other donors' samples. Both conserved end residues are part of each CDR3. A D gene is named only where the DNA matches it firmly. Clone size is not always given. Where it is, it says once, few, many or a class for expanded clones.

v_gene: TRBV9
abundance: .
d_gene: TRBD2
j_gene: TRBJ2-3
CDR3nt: TGTGCCAGCAGCACTCGGACTAGCGAGACAAGCACAGATACGCAGTATTTT
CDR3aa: CASSTRTSETSTDTQYF

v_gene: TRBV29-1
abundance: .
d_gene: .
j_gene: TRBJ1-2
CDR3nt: TGCAGCGTCAAAAGGCCCGGGGATGGCTACACCTTC
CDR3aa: CSVKRPGDGYTF

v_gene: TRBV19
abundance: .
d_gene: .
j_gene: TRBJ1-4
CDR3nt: TGTGCCAGTAGTACCTCCGGGGGTTTAGGGGAAAAACTGTTTTTT
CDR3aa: CASSTSGGLGEKLFF

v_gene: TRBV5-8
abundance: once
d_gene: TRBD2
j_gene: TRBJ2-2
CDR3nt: TGTGCCAGCAGCTGGGGACTAATTGGGGGCACCGGGGAGCTGTTTTTT
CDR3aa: CASSWGLIGGTGELFF

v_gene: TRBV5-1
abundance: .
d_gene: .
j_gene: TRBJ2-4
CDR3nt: TGCGCCAGCAGCTCCGATCGCCGTGGGGCCATGGCCAAAAACATTCAGTACTTC
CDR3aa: CASSSDRRGAMAKNIQYF

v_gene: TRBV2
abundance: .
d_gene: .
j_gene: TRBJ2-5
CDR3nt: TGTGCCAGCAGTCCGACCGGGCCCTGGGAGACCCAGTACTTC
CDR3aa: CASSPTGPWETQYF

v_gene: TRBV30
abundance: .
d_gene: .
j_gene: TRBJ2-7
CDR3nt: TGTGCCTGGAGTACGGGCTACGAGCAGTACTTC
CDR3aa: CAWSTGYEQYF

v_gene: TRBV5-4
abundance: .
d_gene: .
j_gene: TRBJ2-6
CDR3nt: TGTGCCAGCAGCTTGTCCTTGGCCGGCGGCAACTCTGGGGCCAACGTCCTGACTTTC
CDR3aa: CASSLSLAGGNSGANVLTF

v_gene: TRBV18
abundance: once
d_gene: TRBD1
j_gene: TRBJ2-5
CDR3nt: TGTGCCAGCTCACCCAGCGACAGGGAGTGGGAGACCCAGTACTTC
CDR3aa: CASSPSDREWETQYF

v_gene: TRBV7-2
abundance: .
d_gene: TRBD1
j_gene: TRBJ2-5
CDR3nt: TGTGCCAGCAGCTTACAGACAGGGCCTCAAGAGACCCAGTACTTC
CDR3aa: CASSLQTGPQETQYF

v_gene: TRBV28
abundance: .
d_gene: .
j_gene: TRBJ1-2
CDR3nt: TGTGCCAGCAGTTTATTGCAGTCTGGCTACACCTTC
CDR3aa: CASSLLQSGYTF

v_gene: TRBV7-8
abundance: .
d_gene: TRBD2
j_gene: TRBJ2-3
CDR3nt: TGTGCCAGCAGCCTCGGGGGGGGAGGAGATACGCAGTATTTT
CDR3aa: CASSLGGGGDTQYF

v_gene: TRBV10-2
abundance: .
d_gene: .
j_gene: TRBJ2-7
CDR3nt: TGCGCCAGCATCCGACCGGGGTCCGCCGAGCAGTACTTC
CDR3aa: CASIRPGSAEQYF

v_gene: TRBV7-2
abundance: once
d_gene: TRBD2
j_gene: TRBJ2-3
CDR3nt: TGTGCCAGCAGCTTAGGTAGCGGGGGCACAGATACGCAGTATTTT
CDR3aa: CASSLGSGGTDTQYF

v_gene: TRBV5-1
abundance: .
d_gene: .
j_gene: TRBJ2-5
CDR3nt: TGCGCCAGCAGGGATTCAGCGACAGAGTACTTC
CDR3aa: CASRDSATEYF

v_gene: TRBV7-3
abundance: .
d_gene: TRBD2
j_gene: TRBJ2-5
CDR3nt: TGTGCCAGCAGCCTCGGCGGGAGTGGAGAGACCCAGTACTTC
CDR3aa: CASSLGGSGETQYF

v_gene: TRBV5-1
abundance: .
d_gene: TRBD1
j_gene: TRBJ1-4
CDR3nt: TGCGCCAGCAGCCCAGGGACAGGGGGAATTGAAAAACTGTTTTTT
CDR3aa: CASSPGTGGIEKLFF

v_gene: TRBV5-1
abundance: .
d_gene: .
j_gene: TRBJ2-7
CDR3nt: TGCGCCAGCAGCATAAGACAGAACGCCTACGAGCAGTACTTC
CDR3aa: CASSIRQNAYEQYF

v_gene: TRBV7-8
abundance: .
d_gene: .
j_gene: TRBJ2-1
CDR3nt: TGTGCCAGCAGCTTTAGGAGTCCTAGCTCCTACAATGAGCAGTTCTTC
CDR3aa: CASSFRSPSSYNEQFF

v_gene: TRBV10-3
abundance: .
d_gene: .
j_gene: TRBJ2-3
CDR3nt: TGTGCCATCAGTGATGGAAAGGATACGCAGTATTTT
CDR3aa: CAISDGKDTQYF

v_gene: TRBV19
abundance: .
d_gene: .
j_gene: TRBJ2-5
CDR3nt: TGTGCCAGTAGTATGAATGAGGGGGGAGAGACCCAGTACTTC
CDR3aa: CASSMNEGGETQYF

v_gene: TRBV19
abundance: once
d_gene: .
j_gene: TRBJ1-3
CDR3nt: TGTGCCAGCAGCAGGACCTTCTCTGGAAACACCATATATTTT
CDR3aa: CASSRTFSGNTIYF